These 2 T cell receptor beta chains share one sample of origin, sequenced in a study of T cell responses to AZD1222 COVID-19 vaccine. Using immunoSEQ multiplex PCR, the repertoire was profiled, and TCRdb retains in-frame clones only, with some absent. The sample lists about 77,000 clones, 92% seen once, with roughly 4.3% in the top ten. The sequenced sample was peripheral blood, obtained 28 days after the second AZD1222 dose. All receptors derive from an adult who received the AZD1222 COVID-19 vaccine.

The V and J genes are TRBV28 and TRBJ2-2; 7 bases fit TRBD1. Germline loops: CDR1 MDHEN, CDR2 SYDVKM. The CDR3 runs to 15 residues. The J segment lost 6 bases and the V segment lost 3 bases, leaving 7 bases of the junction unmatched. The CDR3 nucleotides are TGTGCCAGCAGTTTGACAGGGTGGGCTTCCGGGGAGCTGTTTTTT. It encodes CASSLTGWASGELFF.

This chain links TRBV19 with TRBJ2-7; unclear D gene. The germline V and J ends were trimmed by 4 bases and 4 bases, with 11 bases remaining between them. This CDR3 has 13 residues. Germline V gives CDR1 LNHDA, CDR2 SQIVND (reference sequence). The CDR3 sequence is CASSRAILYEQYF. For the CDR3, the DNA is TGTGCCAGTAGTAGGGCTATCCTTTACGAGCAGTACTTC.